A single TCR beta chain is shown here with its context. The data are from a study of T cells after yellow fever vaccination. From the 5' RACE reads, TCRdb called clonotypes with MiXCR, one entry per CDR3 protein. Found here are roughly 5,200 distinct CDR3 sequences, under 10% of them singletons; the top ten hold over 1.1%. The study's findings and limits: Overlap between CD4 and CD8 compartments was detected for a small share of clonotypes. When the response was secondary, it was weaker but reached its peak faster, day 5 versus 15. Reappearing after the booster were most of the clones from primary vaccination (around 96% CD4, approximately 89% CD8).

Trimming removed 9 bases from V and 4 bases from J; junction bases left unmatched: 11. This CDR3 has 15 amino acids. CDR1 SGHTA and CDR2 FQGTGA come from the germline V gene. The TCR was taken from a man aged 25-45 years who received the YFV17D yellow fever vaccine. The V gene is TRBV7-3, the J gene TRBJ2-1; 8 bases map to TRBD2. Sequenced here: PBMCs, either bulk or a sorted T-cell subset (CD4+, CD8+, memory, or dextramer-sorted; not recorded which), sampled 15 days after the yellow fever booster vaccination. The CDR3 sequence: CARGPVAGNYNEQFF. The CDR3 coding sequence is TGTGCCAGAGGCCCGGTAGCGGGAAATTACAATGAGCAGTTCTTC. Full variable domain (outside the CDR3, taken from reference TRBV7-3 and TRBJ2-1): GAGVSQTPSNKVTEKGKYVELRCDPISGHTALYWYRQSLGQGPEFLIYFQGTGAADDSGLPNDRFFAVRPEGSVSTLKIQRTERGDSAVYLCARGPVAGNYNEQFFGPGTRLTVL.